This passage covers 27 T cell receptor beta chains from one sample sequenced in a study of human T cells and chemical hapten exposure. The time point denotes: patch test 1, 2 weeks after DPC sensitization. Treatment indicated: therapeutic diphenylcyclopropenone sensitization with weekly scalp DPC. TCRdb processed the RACE reads anew with MiXCR; each CDR3 protein has one entry. The data hold fewer than 100,000 distinct CDR3 sequences, with about 10% observed a single time. The sequenced sample was whole blood, obtained in connection with sensitization to the hapten diphenylcyclopropenone (DPC). The receptor source for this set is a woman in her fifties or sixties with alopecia areata. Some clones in this sample may be carry-over from other donors' samples.

This clonotype was detected a few times. This chain links TRBV6-5 with TRBJ1-5; 9 bases agree with TRBD1. There are 16 residues in the CDR3. Germline V gene data show CDR1 as MNHEY and CDR2 as SVGAGI. With 5 bases clipped from V and 6 bases from J, the junction kept 11 bases outside the gene matches. CDR3 sequence (DNA): TGTGCCAGCAGTGCGAACAGGGGGCGAGATAGTCAGCCCCAGCATTTT. Protein: CASSANRGRDSQPQHF.

There are many counts of this clonotype. This chain uses TRBV5-4 with TRBJ1-2; 8 bases are a match to TRBD1. Germline values: CDR1 SGHNT, CDR2 YYREEE (reference sequence). The CDR3 has 15 amino acids. V gave up 2 bases and J gave up 3 bases; unmatched junction bases: 6. The DNA for the CDR3 is TGTGCCAGCAGCTTCACGGACAGGGACTACTATGGCTACACCTTC. It codes for CASSFTDRDYYGYTF.

V is TRBV6-1 and J is TRBJ1-1; D is uncertain. Per germline, CDR1 MNHNS and CDR2 SASEGT. V was clipped by 2 bases and J by 5 bases, with 3 bases between them. The CDR3 loop spans 11 amino acids. CDR3 sequence (DNA): TGTGCCAGCAGTGAACAGACTGAAGCTTTCTTT. Translated, it gives CASSEQTEAFF.

This clonotype was found a few times. The rearrangement uses TRBV6-5 and TRBJ1-1; no clear D gene. V dropped 3 bases and J dropped 1 base, with 6 bases sitting between them. CDR3 size: 13 residues. The germline V gene has CDR1 MNHEY and CDR2 SVGAGI. The CDR3 loop is CASSYYKNTEAFF. The CDR3 region has the DNA TGTGCCAGCAGTTATTACAAGAACACTGAAGCTTTCTTT.

This chain joins TRBV12-2 and TRBJ2-3; TRBD1 is the table's D call and was not checked against the DNA. TRBV12-2 is a known pseudogene. The CDR3 spans 18 residues. CDR3 loop: CASRLRAFKGISTDTQYF. In DNA form, the CDR3 reads TGTGCAAGTCGCTTAAGGGCGTTTAAGGGGATTAGCACAGATACGCAGTATTTT.

This clonotype was counted many times. The chain is built from TRBV6-4 and TRBJ2-3; D might be TRBD2 (6 bases). The ends were cut back, 3 bases at V and 2 bases at J, with 9 bases in the middle. The CDR3 runs to 14 residues. Germline V lookup: CDR1 MRHNA, CDR2 SNTAGT. CDR3 bases: TGTGCCAGCAGTGAACTAGCCGACACAGATACGCAGTATTTT. Translating it yields CASSELADTDTQYF.

This clonotype was counted ten times or more. This chain joins TRBV24-1 and TRBJ2-1; weak D call: TRBD1 (5 bases). Trimming took 9 bases from V and 10 from J, leaving 12 bases between them. Germline V lookup: CDR1 KGHDR, CDR2 SFDVKD. This CDR3 is 11 amino acids long. CDR3: CATLSPGEQFF. Here the CDR3 DNA reads TGTGCCACCCTAAGCCCAGGGGAGCAGTTCTTC.

This clonotype was counted a few times. The chain employs TRBV5-1 and TRBJ1-6; D may be TRBD1 (6 bases). Trimming left V 2 bases short and J 0 bases short, with 15 bases between. CDR3 length: 18 residues. The germline V gene has CDR1 SGHRS and CDR2 YFSETQ. CDR3 coding DNA: TGCGCCAGCAGCTTCGCACAGGGAGGGAGCTCCTATAATTCACCCCTCCACTTT. Translation: CASSFAQGGSSYNSPLHF.

This clonotype occurred a few times. This sequence joins TRBV18 and TRBJ1-5, with D possibly TRBD1 on 6 matching bases. Trimming removed 4 bases from V and 5 bases from J, with 15 bases in between. CDR3 length equals 15 residues. Germline loops: CDR1 KGHSH, CDR2 LQKENI. For the CDR3, the DNA is TGTGCCAGCTCACGGGCAGGGCAGGGGTATCAGCCCCAGCATTTT. Its protein is CASSRAGQGYQPQHF.

J is TRBJ2-3 and V is TRBV14; 12 nucleotides align to TRBD1. The germline V gene encodes CDR1 SGHDN and CDR2 FVKESK. V was clipped by 3 bases and J by 6 bases; unmatched bases: 7. This CDR3 contains 16 residues. The CDR3 protein is CASSQLAGTGGDTQYF. CDR3 nucleotide sequence: TGTGCCAGCAGCCAGCTAGCCGGGACAGGGGGCGATACGCAGTATTTT.

The rearrangement uses TRBV20-1 and TRBJ2-3, with 8 bases fitting TRBD2. Germline V gene data show CDR1 as DFQATT and CDR2 as SNEGSKA (reference sequence). Germline trimming cut 3 bases from V and 5 bases from J; bases unmatched to any gene: 7. The CDR3 is 14 amino acids. In DNA form, the CDR3 reads TGCAGTGCTAGCGCAGGAGCGGGGGAAGATACGCAGTATTTT. Translation: CSASAGAGEDTQYF.

This clonotype was seen a few times. This sequence joins TRBV6-2 or TRBV6-3 and TRBJ1-1; TRBD1 is a possible D gene (6 bases). V was pared by 0 bases and J by 10 bases, with 15 bases between. There are 14 residues in the CDR3. Germline CDR1 reads MNHEY; CDR2 reads SVGEGT. CDR3 bases: TGTGCCAGCAGTTACTCGCGGGGGGCGAGGGGAGCTTTCTTT. This gives the protein CASSYSRGARGAFF.

Many counts were recorded for this clonotype. The V and J genes are TRBV7-6 and TRBJ1-4; tentative D call: TRBD1 (5 bases). Germline CDR1 reads SGHVS; CDR2 reads FNYEAQ. This CDR3 contains 16 residues. The germline V and J ends were trimmed by 5 bases and 6 bases, with 19 bases remaining between them. The CDR3 sequence is CASSRGVGEGHEKLFF. The CDR3 bases are TGTGCCAGCAGCAGAGGGGTCGGGGAGGGACATGAAAAACTGTTTTTT.

For this clonotype: A read error is possible here, since a much larger clone lies one base away. The CDR3 is CASSAGLAGTIDTQYF. The CDR3 DNA reads TGTGCCAGCAGCGCAGGACTAGCGGGGACCATTGATACGCAGTATTTT. V and J are TRBV9 and TRBJ2-3, with 12 bases identical to TRBD2. The CDR3 loop spans 16 amino acids. From germline, CDR1 is SGDLS and CDR2 YYNGEE. V dropped 3 bases and J dropped 6; count of bases not matched to a gene: 8.

This clonotype was seen a handful of times. This sequence joins TRBV11-2 and TRBJ1-1; no clear D gene. The CDR3 contains 13 residues. The germline V gene has CDR1 SGHAT and CDR2 FQNNGV. The ends were cut back, 0 bases at V and 2 bases at J, with 4 bases in the middle. The CDR3 here is CASSLEYNTEAFF. CDR3 coding DNA: TGTGCCAGCAGCTTAGAATACAACACTGAAGCTTTCTTT.

This clonotype was seen ten or more times. The J gene is TRBJ2-2, the V gene TRBV29-1; possibly TRBD1 for D (6 bases). The CDR3 totals 15 residues. The V end was cut by 7 bases, the J end by 0 bases, with 15 bases between. CDR1 and CDR2 from the germline V gene are SQVTM and ANQGSEA. Here the CDR3 DNA reads TGCAGCGCCGAAGGGGGTCCCGCGAACACCGGGGAGCTGTTTTTT. Translation: CSAEGGPANTGELFF.

This clonotype was counted at least ten times. The rearrangement joins TRBV4-1 to TRBJ1-5, with D uncertain. Trimming left V 3 bases short and J 0 bases short, with 12 bases between. This CDR3 comprises 16 residues. Germline values: CDR1 MGHRA, CDR2 YSYEKL. The CDR3 sequence: CASSQSPDYSNQPQHF. The CDR3 bases are TGCGCCAGCAGCCAGTCCCCGGATTATAGCAATCAGCCCCAGCATTTT.

The table lists this clonotype with many counts. The V and J genes are TRBV20-1 and TRBJ1-1, with a weak D call TRBD1 (5 bases). Germline CDR1 DFQATT, CDR2 SNEGSKA (reference sequence). CDR3 length: 13 amino acids. The V end lost 1 base, the J end lost 5 bases, and 11 bases lay between the germline ends. In DNA form, the CDR3 reads TGCAGTGCTAGAGCGGGGGGAGAGACTGAAGCTTTCTTT. Its protein product is CSARAGGETEAFF.

This clonotype was found a few times. The chain couples TRBV19 to TRBJ1-4; maybe TRBD1 (5 bases). Per germline, CDR1 LNHDA and CDR2 SQIVND (reference sequence). The CDR3 runs to 14 residues. V was pared by 5 bases and J by 5 bases, with 12 bases between. The chain's CDR3 is CASSGTGINEKLFF. The CDR3, as DNA: TGTGCCAGTAGTGGTACAGGCATAAATGAAAAACTGTTTTTT.

This clonotype has only a few counts. The chain recombines TRBV29-1 with TRBJ2-5; 9 bases align to TRBD1. With 7 bases clipped from V and 4 bases from J, the junction kept 7 bases outside the gene matches. Looked up from germline, CDR1 is SQVTM and CDR2 is ANQGSEA. The CDR3 is made up of 13 amino acids. Here the CDR3 reads CSGRTGEGETQYF. The CDR3 nucleotides are TGCAGCGGTCGGACAGGGGAGGGAGAGACCCAGTACTTC.

This clonotype was picked up a small number of times. The CDR3: CASGRDSSFSDTQYF. The CDR3 DNA reads TGTGCCAGCGGTCGTGACAGCTCCTTCTCAGATACGCAGTATTTT. V usage is TRBV9 and J usage is TRBJ2-3; a weak D match, TRBD1 (5 bases). Trimming removed 7 bases at V and 4 bases at J, with 19 bases between. The V gene's germline CDR1 is SGDLS and CDR2 YYNGEE. The CDR3 length is 15 residues.

This clonotype turned up a few times. This rearrangement joins TRBV30 to TRBJ1-1; no definite D call. This CDR3 contains 12 residues. The germline V gene has CDR1 GTSNPN and CDR2 SVGIG (reference sequence). V was pared by 2 bases and J by 4 bases, with 8 bases between. As DNA, the CDR3 is TGTGCCTGGAGTTTAAAGGGCACTGAAGCTTTCTTT. Amino acids: CAWSLKGTEAFF.

The sample holds many counts of this clonotype. The V gene is TRBV7-3, the J gene TRBJ2-3; maybe TRBD2 (5 bases). The CDR3 length is 14 residues. Trimming left V 5 bases short and J 0 bases short, with 9 bases between. Germline CDR1 and CDR2: SGHTA and FQGTGA. In DNA form, the CDR3 reads TGTGCCAGCAGCCCCGGACTTAGCACAGATACGCAGTATTTT. Translation gives CASSPGLSTDTQYF. Full variable domain (missing parts from reference TRBV7-3 and TRBJ2-3): GAGVSQTPSNKVTEKGKYVELRCDPISGHTALYWYRQSLGQGPEFLIYFQGTGAADDSGLPNDRFFAVRPEGSVSTLKIQRTERGDSAVYLCASSPGLSTDTQYFGPGTRLTVL.

V and J are TRBV19 and TRBJ1-5; no definite D call. Per the germline V gene, CDR1 is LNHDA and CDR2 is SQIVND (reference sequence). The CDR3 contains 14 residues. Trimming shortened V by 3 bases and J by 2 bases, and 8 bases separated the two germline ends. The CDR3 DNA sequence: TGTGCCAGTAGTATCGGCGCTGGCAATCAGCCCCAGCATTTT. Amino acids: CASSIGAGNQPQHF.

The sample holds a few counts of this clonotype. CDR3 residues: CASSLGGRTNYGYTF. The CDR3, as DNA: TGCGCCAGCAGCTTGGGGGGCAGAACGAACTATGGCTACACCTTC. The V call is TRBV5-1, the J call TRBJ1-2; maybe TRBD1 (5 bases). The CDR3 runs 15 residues. Trimming removed 0 bases at V and 2 bases at J, with 11 bases between. Germline V CDR1 and CDR2: SGHRS, YFSETQ. The complete variable domain, with remaining parts taken from reference TRBV5-1 and TRBJ1-2, reads KAGVTQTPRYLIKTRGQQVTLSCSPISGHRSVSWYQQTPGQGLQFLFEYFSETQRNKGNFPGRFSGRQFSNSRSEMNVSTLELGDSALYLCASSLGGRTNYGYTFGSGTRLTVV.

In its sample, this clonotype was seen many times. The V and J genes are TRBV11-2 and TRBJ2-3; 13 positions agree with TRBD2. V was clipped by 4 bases and J by 1 base; unmatched bases: 2. The CDR3 is made up of 16 amino acids. CDR1 is SGHAT, CDR2 FQNNGV, per germline. DNA of the CDR3: TGTGCCAGCAGCTGGGGGACTAGCGGGGGCACAGATACGCAGTATTTT. Translating gives CASSWGTSGGTDTQYF.

V and J are TRBV29-1 and TRBJ2-5, with D possibly being TRBD1 (6 bases). The CDR3 covers 15 residues. Per the germline V gene, CDR1 is SQVTM and CDR2 is ANQGSEA. Deletions cut 6 bases from V and 2 bases from J, with 19 bases between. CDR3 amino acids: CSVPLDRPPQETQYF. Here the CDR3 DNA reads TGCAGCGTGCCACTAGACAGGCCACCTCAAGAGACCCAGTACTTC.